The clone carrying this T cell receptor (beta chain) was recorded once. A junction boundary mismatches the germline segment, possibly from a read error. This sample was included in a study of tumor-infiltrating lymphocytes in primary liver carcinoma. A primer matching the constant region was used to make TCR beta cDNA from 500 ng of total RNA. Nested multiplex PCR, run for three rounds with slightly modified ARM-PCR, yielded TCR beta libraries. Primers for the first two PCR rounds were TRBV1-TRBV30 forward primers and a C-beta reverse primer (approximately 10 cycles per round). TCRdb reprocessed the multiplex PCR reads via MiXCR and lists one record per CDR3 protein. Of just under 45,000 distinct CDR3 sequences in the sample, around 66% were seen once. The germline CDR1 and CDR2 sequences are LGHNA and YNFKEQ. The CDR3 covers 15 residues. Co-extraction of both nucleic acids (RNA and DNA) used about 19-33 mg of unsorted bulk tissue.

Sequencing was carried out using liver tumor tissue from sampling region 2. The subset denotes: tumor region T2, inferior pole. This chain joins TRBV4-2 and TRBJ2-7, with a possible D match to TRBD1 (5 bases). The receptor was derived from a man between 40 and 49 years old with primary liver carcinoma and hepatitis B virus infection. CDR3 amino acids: CVSSQDRGSGYEQYF. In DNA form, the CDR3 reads TGTGTCAGCAGCCAAGATAGGGGCAGTGGCTACGAGCAGTACTTC.